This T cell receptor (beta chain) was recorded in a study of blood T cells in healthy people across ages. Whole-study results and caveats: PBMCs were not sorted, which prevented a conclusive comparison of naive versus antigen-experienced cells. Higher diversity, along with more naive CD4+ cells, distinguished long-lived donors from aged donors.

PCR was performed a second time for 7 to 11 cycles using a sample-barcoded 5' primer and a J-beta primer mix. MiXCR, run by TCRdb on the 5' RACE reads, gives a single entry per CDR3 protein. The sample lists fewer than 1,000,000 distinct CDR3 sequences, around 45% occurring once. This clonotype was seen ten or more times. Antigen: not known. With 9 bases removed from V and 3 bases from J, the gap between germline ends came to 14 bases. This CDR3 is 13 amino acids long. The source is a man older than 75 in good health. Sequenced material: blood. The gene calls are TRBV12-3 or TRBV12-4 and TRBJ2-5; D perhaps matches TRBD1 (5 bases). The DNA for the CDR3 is TGTGCCAGTAGTCCCGACAGTGAAGAGACCCAGTACTTC. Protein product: CASSPDSEETQYF.